The next 2 T cell receptor beta chains were all read from a single sample in a study of human T cells and chemical hapten exposure. In TCRdb, the RACE reads were re-called with MiXCR into one record per CDR3 protein. The sample holds about 40,000 distinct CDR3 sequences, less than 3.5% seen once. The time point was: patch test 2, 6 weeks after DPC sensitization. The sample's treatment: therapeutic diphenylcyclopropenone sensitization with weekly scalp DPC. The source material was whole blood, sampled in connection with sensitization to the hapten diphenylcyclopropenone (DPC). Receptors were obtained from a middle-aged man with alopecia areata. Some clones in this sample may be carry-over from other donors' samples.

This clonotype was counted at least ten times. The chain recombines TRBV18 with TRBJ2-1; 9 bases are a match to TRBD1. This CDR3 is 13 amino acids long. Germline V CDR1 and CDR2: KGHSH, LQKENI. Unmatched junction bases numbered 2, after V lost 3 bases and J lost 8 bases. CDR3 in amino acids: CASSPGQGYEQFF. The CDR3 DNA follows: TGTGCCAGCTCACCGGGACAGGGCTATGAGCAGTTCTTC.

This clonotype appeared many times. This CDR3 is CASSPYRGRTDTQYF. The CDR3 coding sequence is TGTGCCAGCAGTCCCTACAGGGGGCGGACAGATACGCAGTATTTT. This chain joins TRBV12-3 or TRBV12-4 and TRBJ2-3, with 9 bases identical to TRBD1. The ends lost 5 bases at V and 3 bases at J; junction bases unmatched: 6. This CDR3 contains 15 residues.